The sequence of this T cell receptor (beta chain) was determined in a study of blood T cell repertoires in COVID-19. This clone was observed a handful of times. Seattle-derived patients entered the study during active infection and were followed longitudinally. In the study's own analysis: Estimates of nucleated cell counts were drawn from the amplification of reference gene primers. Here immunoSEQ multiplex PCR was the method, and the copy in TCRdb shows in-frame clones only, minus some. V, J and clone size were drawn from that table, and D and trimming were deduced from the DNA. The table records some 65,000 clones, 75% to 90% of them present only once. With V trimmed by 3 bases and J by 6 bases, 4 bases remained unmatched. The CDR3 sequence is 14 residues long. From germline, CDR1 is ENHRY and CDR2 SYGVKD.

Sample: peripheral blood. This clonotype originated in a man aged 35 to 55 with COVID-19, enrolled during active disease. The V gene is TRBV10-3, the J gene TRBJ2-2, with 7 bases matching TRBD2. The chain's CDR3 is CAISDPGRAGELFF. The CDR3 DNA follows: TGTGCCATCAGTGACCCGGGGAGGGCCGGGGAGCTGTTTTTT.